This T cell receptor (beta chain) emerged from a study of long-term antiretroviral therapy in people with HIV. Study-wide results and caveats: HIV repertoire CDR3 lengths ranged less widely than those of controls.

V lost 3 bases, J lost 0 bases, and 3 bases lay in between. The CDR3 covers 13 residues. Germline V gives CDR1 SGHAT, CDR2 FQNNGV. The content of samples before DNA extraction was roughly 1-10 million cryopreserved PBMC. The immunoSEQ assay was v3.0, run at survey level. Libraries were prepared by immunoSEQ multiplex PCR; TCRdb keeps only in-frame clonotypes and omits some of them. In the table there are more than 25,000 clones, about 98% of which are singletons. On this clone itself: Its cognate antigen is unknown.

Sequences were derived from unsorted PBMCs, sampled 7.6 years after starting antiretroviral therapy. The TCR sequence derives from a young man with HIV. The chain carries TRBV11-2 and TRBJ2-1, with unresolved D. CDR3 nucleotide sequence: TGTGCCAGCAGCTTTGACTCCTACAATGAGCAGTTCTTC. Its protein is CASSFDSYNEQFF. The full variable domain, with the rest looked up from reference TRBV11-2 and TRBJ2-1, is EAGVAQSPRYKIIEKRQSVAFWCNPISGHATLYWYQQILGQGPKLLIQFQNNGVVDDSQLPKDRFSAERLKGVDSTLKIQPAKLEDSAVYLCASSFDSYNEQFFGPGTRLTVL.